Below, 9 T cell receptor beta chains from the same sample are listed, as sequenced in a study of cytotoxic CD8 clonotypes in ibrutinib-treated CLL. Method: immunoSEQ multiplex PCR; TCRdb's copy keeps in-frame clones and lacks some. The sample comprises about 84,000 clones, roughly 84% of which are singletons, and more than 5% rests with the top ten. The source was PBMCs, collected before ibrutinib treatment. The receptors stem from a human donor with chronic lymphocytic leukemia.

Points on this clone: An end of the junction differs from the germline gene, which may be a read error. For the CDR3, the DNA is TGTGCCAGTAGTATATTAGCGGGAGGCTCCCACGAGCAGTACTTC. This gives the protein CASSILAGGSHEQYF. J is TRBJ2-7 and V is TRBV19, with TRBD2 matching 10 bases. The germline V gene has CDR1 LNHDA and CDR2 SQIVND (reference sequence). The CDR3 is 15 amino acids.

As DNA, the CDR3 is TGCGCCAGCAGCCCGAAACCCATAGCGGGAGGGCCTCATTATGTCAATGAGCAGTTCTTC. Protein product: CASSPKPIAGGPHYVNEQFF. The rearrangement links TRBV4-1 to TRBJ2-1; 11 positions agree with TRBD2. The CDR3 runs 20 residues. Trimming cost V 4 bases and J 6 bases; bases outside gene matches: 20. Germline values: CDR1 MGHRA, CDR2 YSYEKL.

The chain has TRBV28 and TRBJ2-1; TRBD2 aligns across 12 bases. The germline V gene encodes CDR1 MDHEN and CDR2 SYDVKM. The junction had 12 bases not matched to a gene; V was cut back by 6 bases and J by 3 bases. The CDR3 loop spans 18 amino acids. This chain's CDR3 is CASSPTTGLAGIYNEQFF. The CDR3 coding sequence is TGTGCCAGCAGCCCCACGACGGGACTAGCGGGCATCTACAATGAGCAGTTCTTC.

This clone appeared a single time. J is TRBJ1-2 and V is TRBV19, with 7 positions matching TRBD1. The CDR3 extends over 11 amino acids. Germline CDR1 reads LNHDA; CDR2 reads SQIVND (reference sequence). J gave up 8 bases and V 9 bases, and 6 bases lay outside the gene matches. The CDR3 here is CASKYRGGYTF. The CDR3, as DNA: TGTGCCAGCAAATACAGGGGAGGCTACACCTTC. Filled out from reference TRBV19 and TRBJ1-2, the complete variable domain reads DGGITQSPKYLFRKEGQNVTLSCEQNLNHDAMYWYRQDPGQGLRLIYYSQIVNDFQKGDIAEGYSVSREKKESFPLTVTSAQKNPTAFYLCASKYRGGYTFGSGTRLTVV.

The rearrangement links TRBV6-4 to TRBJ2-2, with D possibly matching TRBD2 (5 bases). From germline, CDR1 is MRHNA and CDR2 SNTAGT. The CDR3 is 15 amino acids. Trimming removed 4 bases from V and 1 base from J, with 10 bases in between. This CDR3 is CASSVRGGNTGELFF. For the CDR3, the DNA is TGTGCCAGCAGTGTCCGCGGAGGGAACACCGGGGAGCTGTTTTTT.

The chain combines TRBV28 with TRBJ2-7, with D perhaps TRBD1 or TRBD2 (5 bases each). Germline CDR1 MDHEN, CDR2 SYDVKM. This CDR3 comprises 15 residues. The V end lost 5 bases, the J end lost 3 bases, and 17 bases lay between the germline ends. This chain's CDR3 is CASSRRGPQIYEQYF. In DNA, the CDR3 is TGTGCCAGCAGTCGCCGGGGACCCCAGATCTACGAGCAGTACTTC.

The rearrangement links TRBV6-1 to TRBJ1-4; D gene uncertain. The CDR3 loop spans 15 amino acids. Trimming left V 1 base short and J 4 bases short, with 10 bases between. The germline V gene has CDR1 MNHNS and CDR2 SASEGT. CDR3 protein: CASSEVPDRNEKLFF. The CDR3 DNA reads as TGTGCCAGCAGTGAAGTGCCCGACCGTAATGAAAAACTGTTTTTT.

The V and J genes are TRBV7-2 and TRBJ2-7; D remains ambiguous. CDR3 length equals 15 residues. Germline V gene data show CDR1 as SGHTA and CDR2 as FQGNSA. V gave up 6 bases and J gave up 3 bases, with 18 bases separating them. The CDR3: CASRSSPGPYYEQYF. CDR3 DNA: TGTGCCAGCAGATCGTCGCCTGGGCCCTACTACGAGCAGTACTTC.

V is TRBV6-1 and J is TRBJ1-5; a possible D gene is TRBD1 (6 bases). The CDR3 spans 13 residues. From germline, CDR1 is MNHNS and CDR2 SASEGT. The V end lost 3 bases, the J end lost 4 bases, and 7 bases lay between the germline ends. CDR3 residues: CASSERGNQPQHF. In DNA form, the CDR3 reads TGTGCCAGCAGTGAGAGGGGGAATCAGCCCCAGCATTTT.